Presented here are 10 T cell receptor beta chains from one specimen sequenced in a study of blood T cell repertoires in COVID-19. Profiling relied on immunoSEQ multiplex PCR, and the TCRdb table lists in-frame clones only, not all of them. Seen here are over 350,000 clones, just over 85% observed once, and the top ten hold 1.4% to 1.5%. The sample was peripheral blood. The receptors stem from a woman aged 25 to 45 with active or convalescent COVID-19.

The rearrangement links TRBV29-1 to TRBJ2-7; tentative D call: TRBD1 (6 bases). The V end lost 4 bases, the J end lost 7 bases, and 26 bases lay between the germline ends. CDR3 length: 16 residues. Per germline, CDR1 SQVTM and CDR2 ANQGSEA. CDR3 sequence reads: CSVGTHPTGTGWEQYF. CDR3 in DNA: TGCAGCGTTGGGACCCATCCTACAGGGACCGGGTGGGAGCAGTACTTC.

The chain joins TRBV5-4 to TRBJ2-7, with TRBD1 matching over 7 bases. V dropped 4 bases and J dropped 1; count of bases not matched to a gene: 5. The CDR3 sequence is 14 residues long. Germline CDR1 SGHNT, CDR2 YYREEE (reference sequence). CDR3 protein: CASSPDRTSYEQYF. The CDR3 nucleotides read TGTGCCAGCAGCCCGGACAGGACTTCCTACGAGCAGTACTTC.

The CDR3 loop is CATNPDRSSGANVLTF. The CDR3 DNA follows: TGTGCCACCAACCCCGACAGGAGCTCTGGGGCCAACGTCCTGACTTTC. This chain uses TRBV15 with TRBJ2-6; TRBD1 is a possible D gene (6 bases). V was pared by 7 bases and J by 0 bases, with 13 bases between. CDR3 size: 16 residues. Germline assignment: CDR1 LNHNV and CDR2 YYDKDF (reference sequence).

V usage is TRBV19 and J usage is TRBJ2-1; D might be TRBD2 (6 bases). The CDR3 runs to 13 residues. The germline V and J ends were trimmed by 7 bases and 3 bases, with 10 bases remaining between them. CDR1 and CDR2 (germline): LNHDA, SQIVND (reference sequence). CDR3 DNA sequence: TGTGCCAGTATGTCTAGCGACTACAATGAGCAGTTCTTC. Translating it yields CASMSSDYNEQFF.

This clone came up a few times. The rearrangement links TRBV4-1 to TRBJ1-1, with D hard to call. Germline-derived CDR1 and CDR2 are MGHRA and YSYEKL. Trimming left V 0 bases short and J 0 bases short, with 8 bases between. The CDR3 extends over 15 amino acids. In DNA, the CDR3 is TGCGCCAGCAGCCAAGAACGAGGGATGAACACTGAAGCTTTCTTT. The encoded protein is CASSQERGMNTEAFF.

This chain links TRBV6-5 with TRBJ1-3, with D possibly matching TRBD1 (5 bases). The CDR3 covers 15 residues. Germline V gene lookup returns CDR1 MNHEY and CDR2 SVGAGI. Trimming took off 6 bases at V and 4 bases at J, with 16 bases between the two ends. The CDR3 sequence: CASSVVGASGNTIYF. The CDR3 nucleotides read TGTGCCAGCAGCGTAGTAGGGGCCTCAGGAAACACCATATATTTT.

V usage is TRBV7-9 and J usage is TRBJ1-3; a possible D gene is TRBD1 (5 bases). Trimming stripped 5 bases from V and 8 bases from J, with 25 bases between. CDR3 size: 17 residues. Germline-derived CDR1 and CDR2 are SEHNR and FQNEAQ (reference sequence). The DNA for the CDR3 is TGTGCCAGCAGCCCCCGGGAGGGGACGATGCTCTGGGACACCATATATTTT. It yields the protein CASSPREGTMLWDTIYF. The whole variable domain, remainder taken from reference TRBV7-9 and TRBJ1-3, is DTGVSQNPRHKITKRGQNVTFRCDPISEHNRLYWYRQTLGQGPEFLTYFQNEAQLEKSRLLSDRFSAERPKGSFSTLEIQRTEQGDSAMYLCASSPREGTMLWDTIYFGEGSWLTVV.

This chain links TRBV25-1 with TRBJ2-6, with unresolved D. Deletions cut 4 bases from V and 2 bases from J, with 3 bases between. The germline CDR1 and CDR2 sequences are MGHDK and SYGVNS. The CDR3 spans 13 residues. CDR3 protein: CASSAAGANVLTF. The CDR3 nucleotides are TGTGCCAGCAGTGCGGCTGGGGCCAACGTCCTGACTTTC.

This clone was seen only once. This chain joins TRBV27 and TRBJ2-7, with D unclear. The CDR3 loop spans 15 amino acids. In germline, CDR1 is MNHEY, CDR2 SMNVEV (reference sequence). Trimming shortened V by 3 bases and J by 1 base, and 13 bases separated the two germline ends. The CDR3 DNA reads TGTGCCAGCAGTTTCTCCCTAGATGTATCCTACGAGCAGTACTTC. This translates into CASSFSLDVSYEQYF.

This chain links TRBV5-1 with TRBJ2-6; maybe TRBD1 (6 bases). Germline V gene sequence: CDR1 SGHRS, CDR2 YFSETQ. The CDR3 is 15 amino acids. V was trimmed by 6 bases and J by 0 bases, leaving 10 bases between them. CDR3 region: CASNSQGSGANVLTF. CDR3 in DNA: TGCGCCAGCAATTCACAGGGCTCTGGGGCCAACGTCCTGACTTTC.